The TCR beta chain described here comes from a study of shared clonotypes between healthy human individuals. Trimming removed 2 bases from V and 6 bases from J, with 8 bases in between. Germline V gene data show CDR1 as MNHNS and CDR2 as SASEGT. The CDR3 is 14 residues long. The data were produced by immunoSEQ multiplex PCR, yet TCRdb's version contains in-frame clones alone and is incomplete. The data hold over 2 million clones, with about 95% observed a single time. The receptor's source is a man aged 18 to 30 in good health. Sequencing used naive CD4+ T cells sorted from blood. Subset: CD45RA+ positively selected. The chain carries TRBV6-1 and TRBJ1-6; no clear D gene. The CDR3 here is CASSEPLFNSPLHF. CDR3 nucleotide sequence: TGTGCCAGCAGTGAACCCTTATTTAATTCACCCCTCCACTTT.